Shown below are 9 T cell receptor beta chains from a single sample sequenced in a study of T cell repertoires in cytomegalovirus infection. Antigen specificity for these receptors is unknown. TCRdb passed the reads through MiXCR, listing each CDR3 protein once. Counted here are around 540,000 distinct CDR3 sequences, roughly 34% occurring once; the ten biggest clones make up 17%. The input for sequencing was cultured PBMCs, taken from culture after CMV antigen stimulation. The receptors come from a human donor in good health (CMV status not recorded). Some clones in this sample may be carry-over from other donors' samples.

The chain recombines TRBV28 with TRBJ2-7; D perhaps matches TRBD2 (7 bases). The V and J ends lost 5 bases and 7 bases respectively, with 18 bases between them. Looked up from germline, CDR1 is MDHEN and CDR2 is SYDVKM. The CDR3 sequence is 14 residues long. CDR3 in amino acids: CASSPPQRDKEQYF. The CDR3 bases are TGTGCCAGCAGTCCCCCACAGCGGGACAAGGAGCAGTACTTC.

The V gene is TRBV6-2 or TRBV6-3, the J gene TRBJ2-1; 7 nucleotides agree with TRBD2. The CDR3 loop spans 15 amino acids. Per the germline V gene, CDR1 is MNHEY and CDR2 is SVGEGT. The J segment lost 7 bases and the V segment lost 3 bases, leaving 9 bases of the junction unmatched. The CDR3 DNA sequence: TGTGCCAGCAGTTATGGGCAAAAAGCGGGAAATGAGCAGTTCTTC. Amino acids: CASSYGQKAGNEQFF.

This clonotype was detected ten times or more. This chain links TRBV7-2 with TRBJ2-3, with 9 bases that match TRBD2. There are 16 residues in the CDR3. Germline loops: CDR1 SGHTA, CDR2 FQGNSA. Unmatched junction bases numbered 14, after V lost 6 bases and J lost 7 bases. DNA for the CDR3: TGTGCCAGCAGTTTCGCGGGAGGGCTCTCAGGGAATACGCAGTATTTT. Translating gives CASSFAGGLSGNTQYF.

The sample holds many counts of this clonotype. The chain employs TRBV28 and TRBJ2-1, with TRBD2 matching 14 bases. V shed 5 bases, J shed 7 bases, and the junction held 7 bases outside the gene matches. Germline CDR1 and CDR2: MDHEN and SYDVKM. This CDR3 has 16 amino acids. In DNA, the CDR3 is TGTGCCAGCAGTCCGGGACTAGCGGGAGTAGGTAATGAGCAGTTCTTC. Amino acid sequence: CASSPGLAGVGNEQFF.

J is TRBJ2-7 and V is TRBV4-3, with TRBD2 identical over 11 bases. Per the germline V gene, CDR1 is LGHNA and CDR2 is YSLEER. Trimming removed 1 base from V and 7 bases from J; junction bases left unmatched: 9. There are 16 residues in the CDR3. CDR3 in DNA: TGCGCCAGCAGCCAAGCCGGGACTAGCGGACCTGAGGAGCAGTACTTC. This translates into CASSQAGTSGPEEQYF.

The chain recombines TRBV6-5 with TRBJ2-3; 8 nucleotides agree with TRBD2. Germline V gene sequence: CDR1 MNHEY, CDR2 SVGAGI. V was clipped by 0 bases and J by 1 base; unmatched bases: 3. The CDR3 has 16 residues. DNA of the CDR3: TGTGCCAGCAGTTACTCGGGAGCGGGAGGCACAGATACGCAGTATTTT. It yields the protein CASSYSGAGGTDTQYF.

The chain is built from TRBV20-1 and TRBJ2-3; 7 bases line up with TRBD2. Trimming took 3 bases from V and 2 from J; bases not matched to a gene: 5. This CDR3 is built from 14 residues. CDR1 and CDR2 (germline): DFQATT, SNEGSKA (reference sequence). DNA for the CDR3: TGCAGTGCTAGCCCGCTAGCGGCCACAGATACGCAGTATTTT. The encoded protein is CSASPLAATDTQYF.

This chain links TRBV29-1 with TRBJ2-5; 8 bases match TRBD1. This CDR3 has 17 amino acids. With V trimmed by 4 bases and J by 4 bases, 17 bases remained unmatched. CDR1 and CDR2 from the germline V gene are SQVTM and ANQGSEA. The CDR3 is CSVGRVRGPLNRETQYF. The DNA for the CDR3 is TGCAGCGTTGGGAGGGTCAGGGGGCCCTTAAATCGAGAGACCCAGTACTTC.

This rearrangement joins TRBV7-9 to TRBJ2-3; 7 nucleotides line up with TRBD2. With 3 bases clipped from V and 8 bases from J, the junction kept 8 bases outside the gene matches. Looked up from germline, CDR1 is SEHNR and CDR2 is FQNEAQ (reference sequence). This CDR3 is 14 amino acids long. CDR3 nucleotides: TGTGCCAGCAGCTTGACTAGCTCGCCAATTACGCAGTATTTT. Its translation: CASSLTSSPITQYF.